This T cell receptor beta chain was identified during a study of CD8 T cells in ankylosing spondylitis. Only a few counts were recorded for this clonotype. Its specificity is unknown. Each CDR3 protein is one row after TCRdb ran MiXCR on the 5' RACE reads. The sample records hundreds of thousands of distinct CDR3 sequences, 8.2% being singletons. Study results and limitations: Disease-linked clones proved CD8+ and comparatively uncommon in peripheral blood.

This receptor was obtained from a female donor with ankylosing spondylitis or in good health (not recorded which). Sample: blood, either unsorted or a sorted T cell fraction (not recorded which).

CDR3 loop: CASRPLSGRANTGELFF. Here the CDR3 DNA reads TGTGCCAGCAGGCCCCTTAGCGGGAGGGCCAACACCGGGGAGCTGTTTTTT. The chain links TRBV7-2 to TRBJ2-2, with 11 bases matching TRBD2. The germline CDR1 and CDR2 sequences are SGHTA and FQGNSA. The junction had 8 bases not matched to a gene; V was cut back by 6 bases and J by 2 bases. CDR3 length: 17 residues.